This TCR beta chain was observed in a study of blood T cell repertoires in COVID-19 (dated by TCRdb to between 2020 and 2021). Turning to the overall study: Samples from collaborators originated in the United States, Italy and Spain and spanned both the acute and convalescent phases of COVID-19. The prospective study material was composed of cDNA or gDNA derived from T cells, B-cell-depleted T cells, or PBMCs. The dataset comprised deeply sampled blood TCRbeta repertoires from subjects exposed to, actively infected with, or recovered from COVID-19. The repertoires were made available in a free public database intended to serve as a resource for research on the immune response to SARS-CoV-2. The samples were drawn from the first 160 participants of the ongoing ImmuneRACE study and from more than 1,000 subjects provided by 6 global collaborators. The sample metadata nearly always contained a de-identified subject ID, COVID-19 status, age in years and sex. Where HLA class I and class II types were available, the types were taken from metadata supplied by the sample provider, not from assay-based typing.

The immunoSEQ Assay, a bias-controlled multiplex PCR, was used to amplify TCRbeta CDR3 regions from genomic DNA. Per the source publication's procedure: The number of nucleated cells in each sample was estimated by amplification of reference gene primers within the assay. To quantify the absolute abundance of each unique TCRbeta CDR3 rearrangement, sequence reads were collapsed and filtered. Productive Simpson clonality was computed per sample as the square root of Simpson's diversity index over productive rearrangements. Drawn from immuneACCESS, this table holds only the in-frame rearrangements with V and J called that TCRdb kept. Clones are partly lost; checked studies trace under half to an unresolved V gene and leave the rest unexplained. V and J calls and clone size are those listed in that table; D and trimming were worked out from the DNA. The sample table holds under 250,000 clones, of which approximately 85% were seen once. The ten biggest clones cover around 7.3% of the sample.

Collaborating institutions collected whole blood in K2EDTA tubes following their own protocols. For TCRbeta analysis, collaborators shipped samples in one of three forms: frozen whole blood, isolated PBMCs, or DNA extracted from either of those sample types. With regard to this clone: It has no known antigen specificity. Base qualities are not at hand, and no much larger clone is one base apart.

From the cysteine through the phenylalanine, the CDR3 covers 12 amino acids. The read is trimmed to its CDR3 DNA, 36 bases read in frame from base 1. Relative to germline, V is 3 bases shorter and J is 11 bases shorter, with 10 bases between their ends. The germline V gene provides CDR1 KGHSH and CDR2 LQKENI. Here is what the overall study found, with its caveats: Clinical and demographic metadata were provided uncurated, with the amount varying by source and participant.

The material sequenced was peripheral blood. The chain was built from TRBV18 and TRBJ1-4; no D gene call is confident. The clonotype comes from a woman aged 50 to 60 with active or convalescent COVID-19. The base sequence is TGTGCCAGCTCACCCGAATCGCGGAAACTGTTTTTT. Translated, this gives CASSPESRKLFF.